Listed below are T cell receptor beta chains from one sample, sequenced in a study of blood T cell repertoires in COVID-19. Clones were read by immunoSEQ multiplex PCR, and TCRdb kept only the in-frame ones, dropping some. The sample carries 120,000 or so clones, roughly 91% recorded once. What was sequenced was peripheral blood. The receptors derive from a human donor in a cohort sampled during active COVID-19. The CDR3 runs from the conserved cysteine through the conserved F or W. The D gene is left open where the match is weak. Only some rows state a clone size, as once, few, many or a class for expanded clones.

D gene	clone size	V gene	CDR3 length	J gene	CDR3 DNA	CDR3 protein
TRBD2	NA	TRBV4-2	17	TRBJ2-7	TGTGCCAGCAGCCAAAGACTAGCGGGGGGCCTAGCCTACGAGCAGTACTTC	CASSQRLAGGLAYEQYF
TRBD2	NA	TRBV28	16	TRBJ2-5	TGTGCCAGCAGTGAGGGACTAGCGGGAGGGTACGAGACCCAGTACTTC	CASSEGLAGGYETQYF
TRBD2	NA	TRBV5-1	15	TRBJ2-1	TGCGCCAGCAGCTTAGGACTAGCAGACTACAATGAGCAGTTCTTC	CASSLGLADYNEQFF
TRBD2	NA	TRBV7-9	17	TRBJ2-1	TGTGCCAGCAGCTTGTCCGGGACTAGCGGGAGATTCGGTGAGCAGTTCTTC	CASSLSGTSGRFGEQFF
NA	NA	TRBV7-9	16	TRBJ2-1	TGTGCCAGCAGCTTTGATCGGCTAGTAGTAGTCGATGAGCAGTTCTTC	CASSFDRLVVVDEQFF
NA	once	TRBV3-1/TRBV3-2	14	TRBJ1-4	TGTGCCAGCAGCCAATCCTTAACTAATGAAAAACTGTTTTTT	CASSQSLTNEKLFF
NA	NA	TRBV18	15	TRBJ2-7	TGTGCCAGCTCAGAGGGTATGGGGGCCCCCTACGAGCAGTACTTC	CASSEGMGAPYEQYF
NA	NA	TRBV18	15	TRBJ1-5	TGTGCCAGCTCACCTAGAACAGGCCTCAATCAGCCCCAGCATTTT	CASSPRTGLNQPQHF
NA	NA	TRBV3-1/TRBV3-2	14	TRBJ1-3	TGTGCCAGCAGCCTAACAGCTAGCGGAAACACCATATATTTT	CASSLTASGNTIYF
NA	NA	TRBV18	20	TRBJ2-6	TGTGCCAGCTCACCACGGGATGGGGGGATAAAAAACTCTGGGGCCAACGTCCTGACTTTC	CASSPRDGGIKNSGANVLTF
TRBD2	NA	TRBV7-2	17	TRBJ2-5	TGTGCCAGCAGCCCGCCGACTAGCGGGAGAAAGGGAGAGACCCAGTACTTC	CASSPPTSGRKGETQYF
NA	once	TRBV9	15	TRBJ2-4	TGTGCCAGCAGCGGGAGGGGCCAGTCCGAAAGCATTCAGTACTTC	CASSGRGQSESIQYF
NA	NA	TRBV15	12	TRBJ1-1	TGTGCCACCAGCAGGGACAGAACTGAAGCTTTCTTT	CATSRDRTEAFF
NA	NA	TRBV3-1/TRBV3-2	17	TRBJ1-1	TGTGCCAGCAGCCAAGAAGTGGGGGCCGGATGGGGTACTGAAGCTTTCTTT	CASSQEVGAGWGTEAFF
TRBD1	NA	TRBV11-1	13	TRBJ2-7	TGTGCCAGCGGACTGGGACAGTTCTACGAGCAGTACTTC	CASGLGQFYEQYF
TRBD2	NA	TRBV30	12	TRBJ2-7	TGTGCCTGGAGCCCCTACGGGGGGGAGCAGTACTTC	CAWSPYGGEQYF
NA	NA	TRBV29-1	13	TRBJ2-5	TGCAGCGTTGACAGGGTAGTAGGAGAGACCCAGTACTTC	CSVDRVVGETQYF
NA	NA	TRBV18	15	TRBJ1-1	TGTGCCAGCTCACCAAAGGGAGGGGGAAACACTGAAGCTTTCTTT	CASSPKGGGNTEAFF
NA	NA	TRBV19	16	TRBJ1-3	TGTGCCAGTAGTATTCGCGGCCGGGTCACTGGAAACACCATATATTTT	CASSIRGRVTGNTIYF
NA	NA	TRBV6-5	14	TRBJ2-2	TGTGCCAGCACCCTTCGTCCCGGGGTCGGGGAGCTGTTTTTT	CASTLRPGVGELFF
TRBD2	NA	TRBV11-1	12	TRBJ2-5	TGTGCCAGCAGCGCAGATCGGGGGGACCAGTACTTC	CASSADRGDQYF
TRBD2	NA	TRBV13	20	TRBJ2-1	TGTGCCAGCAGCTCCAGGGGGACTAGCGGGGTCTTCGAGGGGGTCAATGAGCAGTTCTTC	CASSSRGTSGVFEGVNEQFF
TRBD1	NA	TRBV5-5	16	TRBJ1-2	TGTGCCAGCAGCTTGGGTCCCAGGGGGCGGAGTAATGGCTACACCTTC	CASSLGPRGRSNGYTF
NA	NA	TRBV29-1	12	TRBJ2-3	TGCAGCGCGCAGGGTAACACAGATACGCAGTATTTT	CSAQGNTDTQYF
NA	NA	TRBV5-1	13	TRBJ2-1	TGCGCCAGCAGCCCAGACAGATACAATGAGCAGTTCTTC	CASSPDRYNEQFF
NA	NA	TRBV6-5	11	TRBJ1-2	TGTGCCAGCAGTCCGACAGGTGGCTACACCTTC	CASSPTGGYTF
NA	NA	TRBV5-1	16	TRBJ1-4	TGCGCCAGCAGCCTTGAGGATACTGTATATGGTGAAAAACTGTTTTTT	CASSLEDTVYGEKLFF
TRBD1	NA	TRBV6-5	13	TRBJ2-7	TGTGCCAGCAGTTACTCGACAGGGGGCGAGCAGTACTTC	CASSYSTGGEQYF
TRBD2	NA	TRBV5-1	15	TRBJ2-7	TGCGCCAGCAGGGTCGAGACGAGCGGGACCTACGAGCAGTACTTC	CASRVETSGTYEQYF
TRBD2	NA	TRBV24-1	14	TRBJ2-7	TGTGCCACCTCCTCGGCGGGAGATCGCTACGAGCAGTACTTC	CATSSAGDRYEQYF
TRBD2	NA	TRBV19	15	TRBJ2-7	TGTGCCAGTAGTATACTAGCGGGGGACTCCTACGAGCAGTACTTC	CASSILAGDSYEQYF
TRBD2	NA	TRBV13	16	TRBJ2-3	TGTGCCAGCAGCTTAGAAAGCGGGGGGGCAAGAGATACGCAGTATTTT	CASSLESGGARDTQYF
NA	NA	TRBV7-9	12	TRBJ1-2	TGTGCCAGCAGCTTAGTCAGCTATGGCTACACCTTC	CASSLVSYGYTF
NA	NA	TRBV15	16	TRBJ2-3	TGTGCCACCAGCAGAGGGGCCAGCGGGTACACAGATACGCAGTATTTT	CATSRGASGYTDTQYF
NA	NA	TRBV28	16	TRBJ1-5	TGTGCCAGCTCAAGACACGGAGGCAATAGCAATCAGCCCCAGCATTTT	CASSRHGGNSNQPQHF
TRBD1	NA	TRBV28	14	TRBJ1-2	TGTGCCAGCAGTTTATGGGGGGACAGCTATGGCTACACCTTC	CASSLWGDSYGYTF
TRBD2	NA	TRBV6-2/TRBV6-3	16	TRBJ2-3	TGTGCCAGCAGTTGGACTAGCGGGCGACCCACAGATACGCAGTATTTT	CASSWTSGRPTDTQYF
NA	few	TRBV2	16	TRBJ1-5	TGTGCCAGCAGTGAAAGGCCAGGGTTTAGCAATCAGCCCCAGCATTTT	CASSERPGFSNQPQHF
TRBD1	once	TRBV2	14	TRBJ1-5	TGTGCCACCTGGACAGGGGAAGTCAATCAGCCCCAGCATTTT	CATWTGEVNQPQHF
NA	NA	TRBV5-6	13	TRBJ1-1	TGTGCCAGCCCCCTTTTGAGGAACACTGAAGCTTTCTTT	CASPLLRNTEAFF
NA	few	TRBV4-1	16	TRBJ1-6	TGCGCCAGCAGCCTAAGTACAGGGACGGGAGGTTCACCCCTCCACTTT	CASSLSTGTGGSPLHF
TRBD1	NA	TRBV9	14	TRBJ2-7	TGTGCCAGCAGCGAGGGGACAGTGCCCTACGAGCAGTACTTC	CASSEGTVPYEQYF
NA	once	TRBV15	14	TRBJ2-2	TGTGCCACCAGCAGAGGCAGGAACACCGGGGAGCTGTTTTTT	CATSRGRNTGELFF
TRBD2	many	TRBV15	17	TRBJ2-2	TGTGCCACCAGCAGAGATCGCCTAGCGGCGGGCACCGGGGAGCTGTTTTTT	CATSRDRLAAGTGELFF
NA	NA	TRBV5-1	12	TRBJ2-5	TGCGCCAGCAGCCGGGGCCAAGAGACCCAGTACTTC	CASSRGQETQYF
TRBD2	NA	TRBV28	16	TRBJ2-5	TGTGCCAGCTTAGGACTAGCGGGAGATTATAGAGAGACCCAGTACTTC	CASLGLAGDYRETQYF
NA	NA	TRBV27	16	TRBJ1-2	TGTGCCAGCAGTTCTGTAGGGTCCGGGGGGCCGGGTAGCTACACCTTC	CASSSVGSGGPGSYTF
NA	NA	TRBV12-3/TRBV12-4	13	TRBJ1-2	TGTGCCAGCAGCCTTTCCAAACGGGGTGGCTACACCTTC	CASSLSKRGGYTF
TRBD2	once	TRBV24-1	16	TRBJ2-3	TGTGCCACCAGTGATTCTCTAGCGGGAGGGTACGATACGCAGTATTTT	CATSDSLAGGYDTQYF
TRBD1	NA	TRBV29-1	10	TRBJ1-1	TGCAGCGTTGAAGTTGATGGGACAGACTTT	CSVEVDGTDF
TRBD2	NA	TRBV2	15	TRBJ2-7	TGTGCCAGCAGTGAAGAATTCGGGGGGGGCTACGAGCAGTACTTC	CASSEEFGGGYEQYF
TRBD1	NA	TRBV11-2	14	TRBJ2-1	TGTGCCAGCAGCTTAGGGCCCGGGGACAGAGAGCAGTTCTTC	CASSLGPGDREQFF
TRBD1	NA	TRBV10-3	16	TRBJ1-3	TGTGCCATCAGTGAGTCACGGACAGGGGGCAGGGACACCATATATTTT	CAISESRTGGRDTIYF
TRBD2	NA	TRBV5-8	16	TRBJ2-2	TGTGCCAGCAGCCTGGGACTAGCGGGATCTGCCGGGGAGCTGTTTTTT	CASSLGLAGSAGELFF
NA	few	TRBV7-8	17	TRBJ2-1	TGTGCCAGCAGCCGAGGTACAGGTAGGAGCTCCTACAATGAGCAGTTCTTC	CASSRGTGRSSYNEQFF
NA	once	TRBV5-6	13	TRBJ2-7	TGTGCCAGCAGCTTGACAGCAAACTACGAGCAGTACTTC	CASSLTANYEQYF
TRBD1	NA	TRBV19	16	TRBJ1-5	TGTGCCAGTAGTGGATACAGGGGTGGGGATAATCAGCCCCAGCATTTT	CASSGYRGGDNQPQHF
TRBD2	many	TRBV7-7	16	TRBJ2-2	TGTGCTAGCAGCTACTCCGGGACTAGTGTCGCCGGGGAGCTGTTTTTT	CASSYSGTSVAGELFF
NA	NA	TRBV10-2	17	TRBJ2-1	TGCGCCAGCAGTCCCTCGGTTGCGCCCCCCCGTATGAATGAGCAGTTCTTC	CASSPSVAPPRMNEQFF
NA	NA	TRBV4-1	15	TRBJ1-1	TGCGCCAGCAGCCAAGTCGACAGACTGAACACTGAAGCTTTCTTT	CASSQVDRLNTEAFF